This record concerns one T cell receptor (beta chain) sequence. Losses at the gene ends were 1 base for V and 2 bases for J; bases not matched to a gene: 7. The CDR3 is made up of 17 amino acids. Germline V gene sequence: CDR1 SGHVS, CDR2 FNYEAQ. The data were taken from a study of blood T cell repertoires in COVID-19. This table comes from immunoSEQ multiplex PCR, and its TCRdb copy is limited to in-frame clones, with some not included. The data hold about 40,000 clones, with 91% observed a single time. Sample: peripheral blood. This chain links TRBV7-6 with TRBJ1-4, with 7 bases fitting TRBD1. The receptor's source is a woman in her thirties in a cohort sampled during active COVID-19. This CDR3 is CASSLGAGGSTNEKLFF. The CDR3 region has the DNA TGTGCCAGCAGCTTAGGGGCAGGGGGGTCGACTAATGAAAAACTGTTTTTT.